The following is a T cell receptor (beta chain) sequence with its context. The source of the sample is a study of T cell responses to AZD1222 COVID-19 vaccine. Clones were sequenced by immunoSEQ multiplex PCR, and TCRdb holds only the in-frame ones, with some missing. This sample has over 150,000 clones, with 88% found just once. The CDR3 contains 18 residues. The ends lost 5 bases at V and 1 base at J; junction bases unmatched: 9. Germline CDR1 and CDR2: MDHEN and SYDVKM. The receptor was isolated from an adult in good health. The sample in question was peripheral blood, obtained on day 0 of AZD1222 vaccination. The genes are TRBV28 and TRBJ2-6; 9 bases map to TRBD1. The chain's CDR3 is CASSPRTGALSGANVLTF. The DNA for the CDR3 is TGTGCCAGCAGTCCTCGGACAGGGGCTTTGTCTGGGGCCAACGTCCTGACTTTC.